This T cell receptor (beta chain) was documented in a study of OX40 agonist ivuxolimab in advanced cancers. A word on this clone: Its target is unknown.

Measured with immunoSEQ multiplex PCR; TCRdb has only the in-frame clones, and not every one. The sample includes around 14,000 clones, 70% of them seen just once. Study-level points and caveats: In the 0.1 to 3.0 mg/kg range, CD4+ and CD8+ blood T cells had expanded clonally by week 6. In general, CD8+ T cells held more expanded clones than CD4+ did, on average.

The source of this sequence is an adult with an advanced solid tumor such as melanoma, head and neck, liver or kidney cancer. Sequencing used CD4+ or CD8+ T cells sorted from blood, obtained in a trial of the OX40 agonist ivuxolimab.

DNA of the CDR3: TGTGCCTGGAGTATTAGCGGGTTGGATGGCTACACCTTC. This translates into CAWSISGLDGYTF. V usage is TRBV30 and J usage is TRBJ1-2; D is unclear. The CDR3 runs 13 residues. CDR1 is GTSNPN, CDR2 SVGIG, per germline (reference sequence). The V end was cut by 2 bases, the J end by 6 bases, with 13 bases between.